The 27 T cell receptor beta chains below come from one sample, sequenced in a study of blood T cell repertoires in COVID-19. TCRdb's copy holds only in-frame clones and misses some; the assay was immunoSEQ multiplex PCR. The sample lists roughly 190,000 clones, 84% occurring once. Sequencing used PBMCs or T cells enriched from blood (not recorded which). The receptors come from a woman aged 25-40 years who had been exposed to COVID-19.

Note on this clone: The same CDR3 arises from other DNA sequences in this sample as well. The chain uses TRBV11-2 and TRBJ1-2; maybe TRBD1 (5 bases). CDR1 and CDR2 from the germline V gene are SGHAT and FQNNGV. CDR3 length: 14 residues. Trimming stripped 1 base from V and 1 base from J, with 7 bases between. As DNA, the CDR3 is TGTGCCAGCAGCTTAGTGGGGGGTAACTATGGCTACACCTTC. This translates into CASSLVGGNYGYTF.

The sample holds one count of this clone. The chain joins TRBV27 to TRBJ1-5; possible D gene TRBD1, 6 bases. V lost 0 bases, J lost 4 bases, and 16 bases lay in between. There are 17 residues in the CDR3. The germline V gene encodes CDR1 MNHEY and CDR2 SMNVEV (reference sequence). This CDR3 is CASSLSYPGTLNQPQHF. The CDR3 DNA reads TGTGCCAGCAGTTTATCTTACCCCGGGACACTGAATCAGCCCCAGCATTTT.

This chain links TRBV10-3 with TRBJ1-4, with TRBD1 matching 11 bases. Germline V lookup: CDR1 ENHRY, CDR2 SYGVKD. CDR3 size: 14 residues. The ends lost 6 bases at V and 8 bases at J; junction bases unmatched: 5. The chain's CDR3 is CAISRTGGGEKLFF. CDR3 nucleotide sequence: TGTGCCATCAGCAGGACAGGGGGCGGAGAAAAACTGTTTTTT.

The sample holds a few counts of this clone. The rearrangement links TRBV6-1 to TRBJ1-5; no firm D call. Germline CDR1 MNHNS, CDR2 SASEGT. The CDR3 has 18 residues. The V and J ends lost 3 bases and 2 bases respectively, with 20 bases between them. The CDR3 coding sequence is TGTGCCAGCAGTGATCGGATCGGGGTTGCGCCCCGCAATCAGCCCCAGCATTTT. It is translated as CASSDRIGVAPRNQPQHF.

This clone was seen only a few times. V usage is TRBV15 and J usage is TRBJ1-4; D is unclear. The ends were cut back, 6 bases at V and 0 bases at J, with 5 bases in the middle. The CDR3 is 13 residues long. Germline loops: CDR1 LNHNV, CDR2 YYDKDF (reference sequence). CDR3 coding DNA: TGTGCCACCAGTCGGTCAACTAATGAAAAACTGTTTTTT. Amino acid sequence: CATSRSTNEKLFF. Filled out from reference TRBV15 and TRBJ1-4, the complete variable domain reads DAMVIQNPRYQVTQFGKPVTLSCSQTLNHNVMYWYQQKSSQAPKLLFHYYDKDFNNEADTPDNFQSRRPNTSFCFLDIRSPGLGDTAMYLCATSRSTNEKLFFGSGTQLSVL.

This clone turned up a few times. The chain carries TRBV2 and TRBJ2-7; D gene uncertain. Germline V CDR1 and CDR2: SNHLY, FYNNEI. Trimming removed 2 bases from V and 2 bases from J, with 7 bases in between. The CDR3 runs to 13 residues. The DNA of the CDR3 is TGTGCCAGCAGTGAATTTCAGGCCTACGAGCAGTACTTC. Its translation is CASSEFQAYEQYF.

The V call is TRBV6-5, the J call TRBJ2-1, with D possibly matching TRBD2 (5 bases). CDR1 is MNHEY, CDR2 SVGAGI, per germline. V gave up 6 bases and J gave up 9 bases, with 15 bases separating them. The CDR3 is made up of 13 amino acids. CDR3 loop: CASSNGVAVEQFF. The CDR3 nucleotides are TGTGCCAGCAGCAACGGGGTGGCGGTTGAGCAGTTCTTC.

The chain is built from TRBV6-6 and TRBJ1-2; D not certain. Germline V gene data show CDR1 as MNHNY and CDR2 as SVGAGI (reference sequence). There are 14 residues in the CDR3. Trimming took 5 bases from V and 5 from J, leaving 15 bases between them. This CDR3 is CASSPGRAIYGYTF. For the CDR3, the DNA is TGTGCCAGCAGTCCCGGGCGGGCAATTTATGGCTACACCTTC.

V usage is TRBV7-9 and J usage is TRBJ1-4; 7 bases map to TRBD1. Trimming cost V 1 base and J 2 bases; bases outside gene matches: 4. The CDR3 consists of 16 residues. Germline V gene data show CDR1 as SEHNR and CDR2 as FQNEAQ (reference sequence). Here the CDR3 reads CASSLDTGDTNEKLFF. The CDR3 DNA reads TGTGCCAGCAGCTTAGACACAGGGGATACTAATGAAAAACTGTTTTTT.

This rearrangement joins TRBV7-7 to TRBJ1-4, with TRBD1 identical over 9 bases. Germline assignment: CDR1 SSHAT and CDR2 FNYEAQ (reference sequence). This CDR3 region has 15 residues. V lost 4 bases, J lost 7 bases, and 7 bases stayed unmatched. In nucleotides, the CDR3 is TGTGCCAGCAGCTCCACACAGGGGGCGGGTGAAAAACTGTTTTTT. It yields the protein CASSSTQGAGEKLFF. The full variable domain, completed using reference TRBV7-7 and TRBJ1-4, is GAGVSQSPRYKVTKRGQDVTLRCDPISSHATLYWYQQALGQGPEFLTYFNYEAQPDKSGLPSDRFSAERPEGSISTLTIQRTEQRDSAMYRCASSSTQGAGEKLFFGSGTQLSVL.

The CDR3 bases are TGTGCCAGCAGCCAAGTTTTGAGCGGGCAGACGGAGACCCAGTACTTC. Translating it yields CASSQVLSGQTETQYF. The rearrangement links TRBV3-1 (or the pseudogene TRBV3-2) to TRBJ2-5, with D perhaps TRBD2 (6 bases). This CDR3 has 16 residues. Trimming stripped 1 base from V and 5 bases from J, with 17 bases between. CDR1 LGHDT and CDR2 YNNKEL come from the germline V gene (reference sequence).

The rearrangement uses TRBV18 and TRBJ2-2, with 15 bases fitting TRBD2. The CDR3 is 19 residues long. From germline, CDR1 is KGHSH and CDR2 LQKENI. J gave up 5 bases and V 3 bases, and 10 bases lay outside the gene matches. The DNA of the CDR3 is TGTGCCAGCTCACCTGGGACTAGCGGGGGGCCCGCGGTGACCGGGGAGCTGTTTTTT. Encoded protein: CASSPGTSGGPAVTGELFF.

This chain joins TRBV6-5 and TRBJ1-4, with TRBD1 matching 7 bases. The CDR3 is 13 residues long. The germline V gene encodes CDR1 MNHEY and CDR2 SVGAGI. V dropped 7 bases and J dropped 10; count of bases not matched to a gene: 9. CDR3 nucleotides: TGTGCCAGCACCCCCGACAGGGTCGGAAAACTGTTTTTT. This codes for CASTPDRVGKLFF.

CDR3 in amino acids: CASATGQRGTEAFF. CDR3 bases: TGTGCCAGCGCGACTGGACAGAGGGGGACTGAAGCTTTCTTT. The gene calls are TRBV18 and TRBJ1-1, with D perhaps TRBD1 (6 bases). V was cut by 8 bases and J by 5 bases, with 18 bases left in between. The germline CDR1 and CDR2 sequences are KGHSH and LQKENI. This CDR3 contains 14 residues.

The rearrangement uses TRBV15 and TRBJ1-1; D is possibly TRBD1 (5 bases). CDR3 length equals 12 residues. CDR1 is LNHNV and CDR2 is YYDKDF in the germline V gene (reference sequence). V shed 0 bases and J shed 7 bases, with 6 bases lying between them. The CDR3 DNA sequence: TGTGCCACCAGCAGAGAAAGGGGTGAAGCTTTCTTT. As protein: CATSRERGEAFF.

The V call is TRBV2, the J call TRBJ1-4; TRBD1 matches at 8 bases. Germline CDR1 is SNHLY and CDR2 is FYNNEI. V lost 9 bases, J lost 8 bases, and 11 bases stayed unmatched. CDR3 length: 14 amino acids. The CDR3 DNA is TGTGCCAGTAAACGACAGGGGTCTAGGGAAAAACTGTTTTTT. Amino acid sequence: CASKRQGSREKLFF.

This clone showed up just a few times. The chain couples TRBV11-2 to TRBJ1-2; D gene ambiguous. CDR1 and CDR2 (germline): SGHAT, FQNNGV. V lost 5 bases and J lost 2, with 12 bases in between. This CDR3 comprises 14 residues. The CDR3 loop reads CASSPAAANYGYTF. In nucleotides, the CDR3 is TGTGCCAGCAGCCCCGCTGCAGCGAACTATGGCTACACCTTC.

The genes are TRBV5-1 and TRBJ1-1; possible D gene TRBD1, 6 bases. The CDR3 consists of 14 residues. Germline loops: CDR1 SGHRS, CDR2 YFSETQ. The V gene lost 4 bases and the J gene lost 1 base, with 11 bases spanning the gap. DNA for the CDR3: TGCGCCAGCAGCGTACAGGGACAGAACACTGAAGCTTTCTTT. It codes for CASSVQGQNTEAFF.

V usage is TRBV2 and J usage is TRBJ2-6; D perhaps matches TRBD1 (6 bases). Germline assignment: CDR1 SNHLY and CDR2 FYNNEI. This CDR3 region has 16 residues. V was pared by 8 bases and J by 0 bases, with 14 bases between. The CDR3 bases are TGTGCCAGCGTCGTGGAAGGGGGCTCTGGGGCCAACGTCCTGACTTTC. This codes for CASVVEGGSGANVLTF. Full variable domain (remainder filled in from reference TRBV2 and TRBJ2-6): EPEVTQTPSHQVTQMGQEVILRCVPISNHLYFYWYRQILGQKVEFLVSFYNNEISEKSEIFDDQFSVERPDGSNFTLKIRSTKLEDSAMYFCASVVEGGSGANVLTFGAGSRLTVL.

V gene TRBV29-1 combines with J gene TRBJ1-1; D call uncertain. Per germline, CDR1 SQVTM and CDR2 ANQGSEA. V dropped 8 bases and J dropped 3 bases, with 16 bases sitting between them. The CDR3 has 13 residues. This chain's CDR3 is CSISVMQDTEAFF. CDR3 DNA sequence: TGCAGCATTAGCGTGATGCAGGACACTGAAGCTTTCTTT.

V is TRBV3-1 (or the pseudogene TRBV3-2) and J is TRBJ1-2; D may be TRBD1 (6 bases). Germline V CDR1 and CDR2: LGHDT, YNNKEL (reference sequence). CDR3 length: 15 amino acids. V lost 1 base, J lost 7 bases, and 16 bases lay in between. The CDR3 DNA is TGTGCCAGCAGCCAAGGCCCGGGGGGCTTGCGTGGCTACACCTTC. It codes for CASSQGPGGLRGYTF.

The chain combines TRBV11-2 with TRBJ2-1; D gene unclear. This CDR3 spans 12 amino acids. The V end lost 0 bases, the J end lost 9 bases, and 6 bases lay between the germline ends. Per germline, CDR1 SGHAT and CDR2 FQNNGV. CDR3 protein: CASSLDQVEQFF. The DNA of the CDR3 is TGTGCCAGCAGCTTAGATCAGGTTGAGCAGTTCTTC.

The sample holds one count of this clone. This chain connects TRBV28 to TRBJ2-1; a possible D gene is TRBD2 (6 bases). Trimming shortened V by 2 bases and J by 5 bases, and 16 bases separated the two germline ends. There are 16 residues in the CDR3. CDR1 MDHEN and CDR2 SYDVKM come from the germline V gene. CDR3 nucleotide sequence: TGTGCCAGCAGTTTAATCCTTAGGACGGGGGACAATGAGCAGTTCTTC. Amino acid sequence: CASSLILRTGDNEQFF.

The rearrangement uses TRBV10-2 and TRBJ1-2; D not certain. This CDR3 contains 13 residues. Trimming shortened V by 2 bases and J by 2 bases, and 6 bases separated the two germline ends. Germline lookup yields CDR1 WSHSY and CDR2 SAAADI. CDR3 protein: CASSEPGNYGYTF. Here the CDR3 DNA reads TGCGCCAGCAGTGAGCCAGGAAACTATGGCTACACCTTC.

This clone appeared a few times. The rearrangement links TRBV11-3 to TRBJ2-7, with 8 bases fitting TRBD1. Losses at the gene ends were 1 base for V and 7 bases for J; bases not matched to a gene: 6. Germline CDR1 is SGHNT and CDR2 is YENEEA. The CDR3 has 14 amino acids. The CDR3 region has the DNA TGTGCCAGCAGCTTAGGGGGACAGGCGGGAGAGCAGTACTTC. Its protein product is CASSLGGQAGEQYF. Filled out from reference TRBV11-3 and TRBJ2-7, the complete variable domain reads EAGVVQSPRYKIIEKKQPVAFWCNPISGHNTLYWYLQNLGQGPELLIRYENEEAVDDSQLPKDRFSAERLKGVDSTLKIQPAELGDSAVYLCASSLGGQAGEQYFGPGTRLTVT.

The chain couples TRBV7-8 to TRBJ2-3; D is uncertain. Germline V CDR1 and CDR2: SGHVS, FQNEAQ. The CDR3 is 14 residues long. Between the trimmed V and J ends, which lost 1 base and 0 bases, there was a span of 5 bases. For the CDR3, the DNA is TGTGCCAGCAGCTTAGATTCAAGCACAGATACGCAGTATTTT. Translation gives CASSLDSSTDTQYF.

The chain links TRBV5-6 to TRBJ2-6, with a possible D match to TRBD2 (6 bases). Germline V gives CDR1 SGHDT, CDR2 YYEEEE. The CDR3 is 17 amino acids. Trimming left V 4 bases short and J 0 bases short, with 14 bases between. The CDR3 DNA reads as TGTGCCAGCAGCAAGGAGCGGGCTCTCTCTGGGGCCAACGTCCTGACTTTC. This translates into CASSKERALSGANVLTF.